What follows describes a single T cell receptor beta chain. What it binds is not known. Germline loops: CDR1 MGHDK, CDR2 SYGVNS. Trimming stripped 3 bases from V and 0 bases from J, with 8 bases between. The CDR3 extends over 14 amino acids. Clones were sequenced by immunoSEQ multiplex PCR, and TCRdb holds only the in-frame ones, with some missing. Among more than 140,000 clones listed, about 88% were seen once. This record comes from a study of cytomegalovirus exposure and HLA in healthy donors. Study observations and caveats: The classifier reportedly diagnosed cytomegalovirus status with high sensitivity and specificity. CMV antigen specificity was confirmed in vitro for a few CMV-associated chains. According to the study, roughly 180 TCR beta chains were cytomegalovirus-associated.

The sample was PBMCs. The rearrangement links TRBV25-1 to TRBJ1-1; D might be TRBD1 (6 bases). The clonotype originates from a woman younger than 35 in good health and CMV-seropositive. CDR3 sequence: CASSEGALNTEAFF. The DNA for the CDR3 is TGTGCCAGCAGTGAGGGGGCGTTGAACACTGAAGCTTTCTTT.